The next 4 T cell receptor beta chains were all read from a single sample in a study of OX40 agonist ivuxolimab in advanced cancers. This table comes from immunoSEQ multiplex PCR, and its TCRdb copy is limited to in-frame clones, with some not included. Here the sample spans approximately 94,000 clones, around four fifths being singletons. Sequencing used CD4+ or CD8+ T cells sorted from blood, obtained in a trial of the OX40 agonist ivuxolimab. The receptors derive from an adult with an advanced solid tumor such as melanoma, head and neck, liver or kidney cancer.

The genes are TRBV10-1 and TRBJ1-1; tentatively, D is TRBD1 (6 bases). The CDR3 spans 13 residues. Trimming cost V 6 bases and J 3 bases, with 11 bases left between them. CDR1 WNHNN and CDR2 SYGVQD come from the germline V gene (reference sequence). The CDR3 DNA is TGCGCCAGCAGAGGGACACACGACACTGAAGCTTTCTTT. Amino acids: CASRGTHDTEAFF.

The chain employs TRBV7-7 and TRBJ2-5, with 9 bases aligning to TRBD2. The CDR3 loop spans 14 amino acids. In germline, CDR1 is SSHAT, CDR2 FNYEAQ (reference sequence). V shed 5 bases and J 5 bases; nucleotides not matched to a gene: 6. The CDR3 here is CASSPLGLAETQYF. In nucleotides, the CDR3 is TGTGCCAGCAGCCCCCTGGGACTAGCTGAGACCCAGTACTTC.

The V and J genes are TRBV6-4 and TRBJ1-6; possible D gene TRBD1, 6 bases. Germline V lookup: CDR1 MRHNA, CDR2 SNTAGT. V was clipped by 4 bases and J by 0 bases, with 13 bases between them. The CDR3 covers 17 residues. CDR3 nucleotides: TGTGCCAGCAGTGGGGTACAGGGCCACTCCTATAATTCACCCCTCCACTTT. Translated, it gives CASSGVQGHSYNSPLHF.

The J gene is TRBJ2-5, the V gene TRBV28; D is unresolved. This CDR3 has 14 residues. Germline CDR1 and CDR2: MDHEN and SYDVKM. V lost 7 bases and J 9 bases, leaving 21 bases between the germline ends. This chain's CDR3 is CASKSRLLLGPQYF. In DNA, the CDR3 is TGTGCCAGCAAATCGAGGCTCCTCCTTGGGCCCCAGTACTTC.